The 19 T cell receptor beta chains given below trace back to one sample, sequenced in a study of T cell responses to AZD1222 COVID-19 vaccine. The assay was immunoSEQ multiplex PCR, and TCRdb's table has in-frame clones only and misses some. The sample carries fewer than 150,000 clones, roughly 91% recorded once. The specimen comprised peripheral blood, sampled 28 days after the second AZD1222 dose. The receptors come from an adult who received the AZD1222 COVID-19 vaccine.

The V and J genes are TRBV4-3 and TRBJ2-4; D gene unclear. The CDR3 loop spans 17 amino acids. V dropped 0 bases and J dropped 0 bases, with 12 bases sitting between them. The germline V gene has CDR1 LGHNA and CDR2 YSLEER. The DNA of the CDR3 is TGCGCCAGCAGCCAAGATCTACTAATCGGAGCCAAAAACATTCAGTACTTC. This codes for CASSQDLLIGAKNIQYF.

A note on this clone: Other DNA sequences within the sample encode an identical CDR3. The rearrangement links TRBV20-1 to TRBJ1-2, with unresolved D. CDR1 and CDR2 (germline): DFQATT, SNEGSKA (reference sequence). V gave up 7 bases and J gave up 4 bases, with 1 base separating them. The CDR3 loop spans 8 amino acids. DNA of the CDR3: TGCAGTGGCTATGGCTACACCTTC. This codes for CSGYGYTF.

This clone has just one count. The chain couples TRBV30 to TRBJ1-2; 9 bases agree with TRBD1. The V gene end was trimmed by 3 bases and the J gene end by 7 bases; junction bases not matched to a gene: 15. The length of the CDR3 is 16 residues. Germline V lookup: CDR1 GTSNPN, CDR2 SVGIG (reference sequence). The CDR3, as DNA: TGTGCCTGGAGCTCCGGGACAGGGACCCTCATGGGTGGCTACACCTTC. Protein sequence: CAWSSGTGTLMGGYTF.

V is TRBV27 and J is TRBJ1-4, with D uncertain. The V end was cut by 1 base, the J end by 5 bases, with 5 bases between. The CDR3 covers 13 residues. Germline V gene sequence: CDR1 MNHEY, CDR2 SMNVEV (reference sequence). CDR3 coding DNA: TGTGCCAGCAGTTTATACCAAAATGAAAAACTGTTTTTT. It codes for CASSLYQNEKLFF.

This clone was picked up one time. V usage is TRBV19 and J usage is TRBJ1-5, with D maybe TRBD1 (5 bases). The V end lost 5 bases, the J end lost 0 bases, and 8 bases lay between the germline ends. The V gene's germline CDR1 is LNHDA and CDR2 SQIVND (reference sequence). The CDR3 contains 14 residues. The CDR3 DNA is TGTGCCAGTAGTTGGGGACTTAGCAATCAGCCCCAGCATTTT. Amino acid sequence: CASSWGLSNQPQHF.

The chain joins TRBV27 to TRBJ1-5; D gene uncertain. Between the trimmed V and J ends, which lost 5 bases and 2 bases, there was a span of 10 bases. The CDR3 sequence is 14 residues long. Germline values: CDR1 MNHEY, CDR2 SMNVEV (reference sequence). The CDR3 is CASSPREGNQPQHF. The DNA of the CDR3 is TGTGCCAGCAGTCCCCGAGAAGGCAATCAGCCCCAGCATTTT.

V gene TRBV7-3 combines with J gene TRBJ1-2, with a tentative D call TRBD1 (5 bases). CDR1 and CDR2 (germline): SGHTA, FQGTGA. V lost 1 base, J lost 6 bases, and 15 bases lay in between. The CDR3 covers 15 residues. Written as DNA, the CDR3 is TGTGCCAGCAGCTTAAGGGGCGCAACCGGGGATGGCTACACCTTC. This encodes CASSLRGATGDGYTF.

The chain recombines TRBV19 with TRBJ2-7; D remains unclear. The CDR3 contains 13 residues. V was pared by 6 bases and J by 2 bases, with 11 bases between. Germline V gives CDR1 LNHDA, CDR2 SQIVND (reference sequence). CDR3 DNA sequence: TGTGCCAGTAGCGAGAGTTTAACCTACGAGCAGTACTTC. It translates to CASSESLTYEQYF.

This chain joins TRBV19 and TRBJ1-6; no firm D call. CDR1 is LNHDA, CDR2 SQIVND, per germline (reference sequence). The CDR3 spans 14 residues. V lost 6 bases and J 4 bases, leaving 10 bases between the germline ends. The CDR3 here is CASRVGGYNSPLHF. CDR3 sequence (DNA): TGTGCCAGTAGGGTGGGAGGGTATAATTCACCCCTCCACTTT.

The chain combines TRBV28 with TRBJ1-2; no firm D call. Germline V gives CDR1 MDHEN, CDR2 SYDVKM. The V end was cut by 2 bases, the J end by 8 bases, with 18 bases between. The CDR3 is 15 residues long. CDR3 region: CASSLPPWRSEGYTF. In DNA form, the CDR3 reads TGTGCCAGCAGTTTACCTCCGTGGCGCTCTGAAGGCTACACCTTC.

V gene TRBV6-5 combines with J gene TRBJ1-5, with D hard to call. The length of the CDR3 is 14 residues. Per the germline V gene, CDR1 is MNHEY and CDR2 is SVGAGI. Trimming left V 6 bases short and J 9 bases short, with 18 bases between. The CDR3 DNA is TGTGCCAGCAGCGGAAGAGGCGGGGTCGCGCCCCAGCATTTT. Its protein is CASSGRGGVAPQHF.

This sequence joins TRBV10-3 and TRBJ1-3, with D possibly TRBD1 on 6 matching bases. Looked up from germline, CDR1 is ENHRY and CDR2 is SYGVKD. The length of the CDR3 is 14 residues. V gave up 8 bases and J gave up 0 bases, with 11 bases separating them. The CDR3 protein is CAISQGISGNTIYF. As DNA, the CDR3 is TGTGCCATCTCCCAGGGGATCTCTGGAAACACCATATATTTT.

The rearrangement links TRBV6-1 to TRBJ1-2; D is undetermined. In germline, CDR1 is MNHNS, CDR2 SASEGT. The V gene lost 1 base and the J gene lost 4 bases, with 7 bases spanning the gap. The CDR3 runs to 13 residues. CDR3 coding DNA: TGTGCCAGCAGTGAAGGAACAGTCTATGGCTACACCTTC. Amino acids: CASSEGTVYGYTF.

This sequence joins TRBV29-1 and TRBJ1-2; 7 positions match TRBD1. V shed 1 base, J shed 5 bases, and the junction held 13 bases outside the gene matches. This CDR3 comprises 16 residues. Germline V gene lookup returns CDR1 SQVTM and CDR2 ANQGSEA. CDR3 bases: TGCAGCGTTGAAGGGTCGAGGCAGGGGGACCGATATGGCTACACCTTC. Translated, it gives CSVEGSRQGDRYGYTF.

J is TRBJ2-7 and V is TRBV7-9, with D tentatively TRBD1 (5 bases). Germline V lookup: CDR1 SEHNR, CDR2 FQNEAQ (reference sequence). The V and J ends lost 5 bases and 0 bases respectively, with 17 bases between them. The CDR3 contains 16 residues. CDR3 in DNA: TGTGCCAGCAGCCCCCGCGAAAGGGGTGGCTCCTACGAGCAGTACTTC. It encodes CASSPRERGGSYEQYF. The variable domain in full, completed from reference TRBV7-9 and TRBJ2-7, reads DTGVSQNPRHKITKRGQNVTFRCDPISEHNRLYWYRQTLGQGPEFLTYFQNEAQLEKSRLLSDRFSAERPKGSFSTLEIQRTEQGDSAMYLCASSPRERGGSYEQYFGPGTRLTVT.

The chain joins TRBV4-3 to TRBJ2-2; D uncertain. Germline assignment: CDR1 LGHNA and CDR2 YSLEER. The CDR3 has 14 amino acids. V was trimmed by 1 base and J by 3 bases, leaving 6 bases between them. CDR3 protein: CASSQVGHTGELFF. DNA of the CDR3: TGCGCCAGCAGCCAAGTGGGCCACACCGGGGAGCTGTTTTTT.

The chain is built from TRBV10-3 and TRBJ2-1; 14 bases map to TRBD2. The CDR3 sequence is 17 residues long. The V gene's germline CDR1 is ENHRY and CDR2 SYGVKD. V shed 0 bases and J 7 bases; nucleotides not matched to a gene: 5. CDR3 nucleotides: TGTGCCATCAGTGAGTCTTTAAGGACTAGCGGGGGGAATGAGCAGTTCTTC. This encodes CAISESLRTSGGNEQFF.

This rearrangement joins TRBV6-5 to TRBJ2-7; D is perhaps TRBD1 or TRBD2 (6 bases each). The V gene lost 0 bases and the J gene lost 0 bases, with 12 bases spanning the gap. The CDR3 is 16 residues long. Germline V gives CDR1 MNHEY, CDR2 SVGAGI. The CDR3 coding sequence is TGTGCCAGCAGTTACTCGACAGGAGGGATCTCCTACGAGCAGTACTTC. This gives the protein CASSYSTGGISYEQYF.

V and J are TRBV7-9 and TRBJ1-5; D is unresolved. Trimming left V 3 bases short and J 1 base short, with 10 bases between. The CDR3 consists of 15 residues. The germline V gene encodes CDR1 SEHNR and CDR2 FQNEAQ (reference sequence). The CDR3: CASSFSAGSNQPQHF. The CDR3 nucleotides are TGTGCCAGCAGCTTCTCCGCAGGAAGCAATCAGCCCCAGCATTTT.